The T cell receptor (beta chain) described here comes from a study of identical twins. This clonotype turned up a few times. TCRdb processed the 5' RACE reads anew with MiXCR; each CDR3 protein has one entry. There are some 500,000 distinct CDR3 sequences in the sample; 20% to 25% occur only once, and about 0.91% lies in the top ten. Trimming cost V 4 bases and J 7 bases, with 11 bases left between them. From germline, CDR1 is DFQATT and CDR2 SNEGSKA (reference sequence). This CDR3 has 13 residues. This sample was shared with a second study, whose subject was T cells expressing NK-cell markers.

The specimen sequenced was CD4+ T cells sorted from blood. This receptor was obtained from a woman between 18 and 30 years old in good health. The chain uses TRBV20-1 and TRBJ1-6; D perhaps matches TRBD1 (5 bases). CDR3: CSAIKGLNSPLHF. The CDR3 DNA sequence: TGCAGTGCTATTAAGGGGCTAAATTCACCCCTCCACTTT.